This TCR beta chain was captured in a study of blood T cells in healthy people across ages. A second PCR of about 6 to 12 cycles used a sample-barcoded 5' primer and a J-beta primer mix. TCRdb itself ran the 5' RACE reads through MiXCR, one entry per CDR3 protein. The sample has hundreds of thousands of distinct CDR3 sequences; over 40% are singletons. The study, taken as a whole, reports: Age advanced and TCR beta diversity per million T cells fell, roughly linearly.

A note on this clonotype: What it binds is not known. A read error may produce the germline difference seen at one junction end.

No fewer than 6 million PBMCs went into each sample. Per germline, CDR1 LGHDT and CDR2 YNNKEL (reference sequence). This CDR3 has 14 amino acids. The sequencing input was blood. The TCR sequence derives from a woman older than 75 in good health. The chain links TRBV3-1 to TRBJ2-1; D gene uncertain. In DNA form, the CDR3 reads TGTGCCAGCAGCCACTATAGGGAATACAAGGAGCAGTTCTTC. The encoded protein is CASSHYREYKEQFF.